This TCR beta chain was obtained from a study of blood T cell repertoires in COVID-19. Study-level information: From the United States, Italy and Spain came samples of acute and convalescent COVID-19. In each case, the material was cDNA or gDNA derived from T cells, B-cell-depleted T cells, or PBMCs.

TCRdb keeps only in-frame clones here, not all; method: immunoSEQ multiplex PCR. The sample includes over 70,000 clones, 65% to 90% seen only once; the top ten take roughly a sixth. This CDR3 is 17 amino acids long. The germline gives CDR1 MNHNY, CDR2 SVGAGI (reference sequence). The V segment lost 5 bases and the J segment 4 bases; nucleotides outside the gene matches: 15. The sequenced sample consisted of peripheral blood. V gene TRBV6-6 combines with J gene TRBJ2-5; 8 nucleotides line up with TRBD2. This TCR was sampled from a human donor in a cohort sampled during active COVID-19. The CDR3 DNA reads TGTGCCAGCAGTCCCAGACCCGGACTAGCCTGGGGAGAGACCCAGTACTTC. Residues: CASSPRPGLAWGETQYF.